The entry below gives a single T cell receptor (beta chain) sequence along with its context. Its binding antigen is unknown. Per-base quality was not reported, and no clone a single base away is much larger than it. The collaborating institutions used their own protocols to collect whole blood in K2EDTA tubes. For TCRbeta analysis, collaborators shipped samples in one of three forms: frozen whole blood, isolated PBMCs, or DNA extracted from either of those sample types. Based on the germline V gene (reference sequence), the CDR1 and CDR2 sequences are MNHNY and SVGAGI. Cut back by 4 bases and 1 base, the V and J ends lie 7 bases apart. The CDR3 runs 14 residues from the cysteine to the phenylalanine. The read is trimmed to its CDR3 DNA, 42 bases read in frame from base 1. These data are taken from a study of blood T cell repertoires in COVID-19 (dated by TCRdb to 2020 to 2021). For the wider study: Collaborator samples came from the United States, Italy and Spain and covered acute and convalescent phases of COVID-19. The material from the prospective study consisted of cDNA or gDNA derived from T cells, B-cell-depleted T cells, or PBMCs. Deeply sampled blood TCRbeta repertoires from subjects exposed to, actively infected with, or recovered from COVID-19 were included in the dataset. The repertoires were released in a freely available public database intended as a resource for research on the immune response to SARS-CoV-2. The samples were drawn from the first 160 participants of the ongoing ImmuneRACE study and from 1,254 subjects provided by 6 global collaborators. A de-identified subject ID, COVID-19 status, age in years and sex were almost always included in the sample metadata. Where HLA class I and class II types were available, the types were taken from metadata supplied by the sample provider, not from assay-based typing. Findings and caveats that apply to the study as a whole: Clinical and demographic metadata were provided uncurated, with the amount varying by source and participant.

TCRbeta CDR3 regions were amplified from genomic DNA using the immunoSEQ Assay, a bias-controlled multiplex PCR. In the authors' own workflow: Nucleated cell counts per sample were estimated from amplification of reference gene primers within the assay. To quantify the absolute abundance of each unique TCRbeta CDR3 rearrangement, sequence reads were collapsed and filtered. For each sample, productive Simpson clonality was calculated as the square root of Simpson's diversity index over productive rearrangements. TCRdb holds this immuneACCESS table with in-frame rearrangements only. Some clones are missing; in checked studies, unresolved V genes explain under half, and the rest has no known cause. That table supplies the V and J calls and clone size; D and trimming were determined from the DNA. This sample has under 130,000 clones in its table, and approximately 83% of those were observed once. Around 4.3% of the sample is held by the ten biggest clonotypes.

This chain is built from TRBV6-6 and TRBJ1-4, and possibly TRBD1, on 5 matching bases. The specimen was peripheral blood. The sequence was collected from a man over 45 with acute or convalescent COVID-19. CDR3 protein: CASSFDRTNEKLFF. The DNA sequence follows: TGTGCCAGCAGTTTCGACAGAACTAATGAAAAACTGTTTTTT.